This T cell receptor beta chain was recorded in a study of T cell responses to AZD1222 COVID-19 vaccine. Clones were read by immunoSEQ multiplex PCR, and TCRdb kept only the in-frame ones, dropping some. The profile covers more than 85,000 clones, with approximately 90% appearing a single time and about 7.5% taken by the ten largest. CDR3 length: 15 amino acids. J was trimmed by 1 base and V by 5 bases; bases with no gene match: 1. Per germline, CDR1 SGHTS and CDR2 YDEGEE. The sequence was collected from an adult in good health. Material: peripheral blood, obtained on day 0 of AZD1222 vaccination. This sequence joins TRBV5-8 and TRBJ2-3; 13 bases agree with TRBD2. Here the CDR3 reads CASRLAGGGTDTQYF. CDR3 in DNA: TGTGCCAGCAGACTAGCGGGAGGGGGCACAGATACGCAGTATTTT.